Given below is one TCR beta chain in context. Germline is not matched at one junction end, which may reflect a read error. The CDR3 spans 15 residues. CDR1 and CDR2 from the germline V gene are SSHAT and FNYEAQ (reference sequence). The sample comes from a study of blood T cell repertoires in COVID-19. Study-level background: Researchers got acute and convalescent COVID-19 samples from the United States, Italy and Spain. From T cells, B-cell-depleted T cells, or PBMCs came the material, which was cDNA or gDNA.

In the authors' workflow: Estimated nucleated cell counts came from reference gene primer amplification. Using immunoSEQ multiplex PCR, the repertoire was profiled, and TCRdb retains in-frame clones only, with some absent. V, J and clone size are those of that table, while D and trimming were read from the DNA. The sample has about 150,000 clones, less than 90% seen once. The source is a woman in her seventies with acute or convalescent COVID-19. Specimen: peripheral blood. The chain joins TRBV7-7 to TRBJ2-2, with 12 nucleotides matching TRBD1. The CDR3 nucleotides read TGTGCTAGCAGCCCCGGGACAGGGGGCCACGGGGAGCTGTTTTTT. This gives the protein CASSPGTGGHGELFF. Full variable domain (remainder filled in from reference TRBV7-7 and TRBJ2-2): GAGVSQSPRYKVTKRGQDVTLRCDPISSHATLYWYQQALGQGPEFLTYFNYEAQPDKSGLPSDRFSAERPEGSISTLTIQRTEQRDSAMYRCASSPGTGGHGELFFGEGSRLTVL.